Listed here is a single TCR beta chain. Its specificity is not known. The assay was immunoSEQ multiplex PCR, and TCRdb's table has in-frame clones only and misses some. Found here are some 29,000 clones, roughly 91% of them singletons; the top ten hold just under 9.5%. This entry is derived from a study of OX40 agonist ivuxolimab in advanced cancers. In the study overall: Past anti-PD-1, anti-PD-L1 or anti-CTLA-4 therapy was accepted, and 40% to 50% had received some. Study-wide points: At doses 0.1 to 3.0 mg/kg, CD4+ and CD8+ clones expanded. The specificity for antigen of the expanded peripheral T cells was not determined.

The ends were cut back, 3 bases at V and 6 bases at J, with 11 bases in the middle. Germline V gene sequence: CDR1 MNHEY, CDR2 SMNVEV (reference sequence). There are 14 residues in the CDR3. The chain combines TRBV27 with TRBJ1-4; D remains unclear. The source was CD4+ or CD8+ T cells sorted from blood, collected in a trial of the OX40 agonist ivuxolimab. This TCR derives from an adult with an advanced solid tumor such as melanoma, head and neck, liver or kidney cancer. CDR3 nucleotide sequence: TGTGCCAGCAGTTTGGCTTCATGGCATGAAAAACTGTTTTTT. Its translation is CASSLASWHEKLFF.